This T cell receptor beta chain emerged from a study of CD8+ T cells in alopecia areata. Alopecia areata patients provided lesional scalp punch biopsies and peripheral blood, both collected for the study. Germline CDR1 is KGHSH and CDR2 is LQKENI. The CDR3 has 14 amino acids. V was pared by 5 bases and J by 7 bases, with 15 bases between. Following RNA extraction, reverse transcription yielded cDNA that acted as the sequencing template. Measured with immunoSEQ multiplex PCR; TCRdb has only the in-frame clones, and not every one. The table shows around 7,500 clones, with roughly 69% occurring only once.

Sequences were derived from skin, sampled at week 0. V is TRBV18 and J is TRBJ1-5, with a tentative D call TRBD1 (6 bases). This receptor was taken from a human donor with alopecia areata. CDR3 loop: CASSTKGGDQPQHF. CDR3 nucleotide sequence: TGTGCCAGCTCAACGAAGGGGGGGGACCAGCCCCAGCATTTT. Variable domain in full (rest from reference TRBV18 and TRBJ1-5): NAGVMQNPRHLVRRRGQEARLRCSPMKGHSHVYWYRQLPEEGLKFMVYLQKENIIDESGMPKERFSAEFPKEGPSILRIQQVVRGDSAAYFCASSTKGGDQPQHFGDGTRLSIL.